Below, one TCR beta chain is given with its context. The antigen remains unidentified. An end of the junction differs from the germline gene, which may be a read error. Each donor gave one heparinised blood draw averaging roughly 120 mL. Sorting with CD45RO/CCR7/CD25/CD127/CD95/CD27 yielded naive, central memory, regulatory and stem-like memory CD4+ cells. The record originates from a study of beta chain features in type 1 diabetes. Study-level results: All four CD4+ subsets from Type 1 diabetes patients carried moderately but significantly shorter TCRB CDR3s.

The authors reverse transcribed all of the isolated RNA, so sequencing captured expressed TCRB transcripts. An average around 3.8 million reads came from naive, central memory and regulatory T cell samples. TCRdb keeps only in-frame clones here, not all; method: immunoSEQ multiplex PCR. The sample includes about 180,000 clones, 7.8% seen only once; the top ten take roughly 1%. Material for sequencing was central memory CD4+ T cells from blood. This TCR derives from a middle-aged woman with type 1 diabetes.

The CDR3 DNA reads TGTGCCAGCAGCTTGGGCAGCCACGACTTC. This codes for CASSLGSHDF. The chain couples TRBV7-9 to TRBJ2-7; D unresolved. This CDR3 contains 10 residues. Germline CDR1 SEHNR, CDR2 FQNEAQ (reference sequence).